This T cell receptor (beta chain) was sequenced during a study of T-cell reconstitution after alpha-beta-depleted transplantation in children (dated by TCRdb to about 2016). Turning to the overall study: Using TCR repertoire profiling, the study followed T-cell immune reconstitution in a quantitative way in children after TCRalphabeta/CD19-depleted allogeneic hematopoietic cell transplantation. General conclusions and limits of the study: Hyperexpanded clone frequencies declined over subsequent months; after one year, T-cell counts and TCRbeta diversity were mostly attributed to newly produced T cells. In some patients, the high TCRbeta diversity seen at day 60 was put down to recipient T cells and intrathymic progenitors that had survived conditioning. The apparently early recovery of alphabetaT-cell counts about two months after transplant reportedly depended on only several hundred rapidly expanded clones that came from non-depleted graft cells.

The treatment or condition label, read with the paper, signifies: allogeneic hematopoietic cell transplantation with graft depleted of TCRalphabeta T cells and CD19 B cells. Transplant recipients were children who received TCRalphabeta/CD19-depleted allogeneic hematopoietic cell grafts. CDR1 SGHTA and CDR2 FQGNSA are derived from the germline V gene. Trimming costs V 7 bases and J 6 bases, and their ends lie 14 bases apart. The CDR3 spans 13 residues, from the cysteine through the phenylalanine. CDR3 DNA only is kept here, 39 bases in frame from base 1. The method was PCR. For sequencing, an Illumina HiSeq 2500 was employed. TCR libraries were prepared with molecular barcoding, using unique molecular identifiers to normalize TCRbeta repertoire quantification. TCRdb took the public reads, trimmed them with fastp at Q25, ran MiXCR for clone calling and kept in-frame beta chains. Rows are unified per CDR3 protein, each entry keeping the most common DNA and genes. Counted in this sample were around 700,000 distinct CDR3 sequences; around 13% of them appeared once. 0.75% to 0.85% of the sample is in the top ten clones.

This clonotype was recorded at least ten times. There is no known antigen for this receptor. No base qualities exist here, and no much larger clone lies one base off it. This chain is built from TRBV7-2 and TRBJ2-3; no confident D gene assignment can be made. Material: PBMCs, obtained before TCRalphabeta/CD19-depleted stem cell transplant. This clonotype was obtained from a girl aged 2-9 years with congenital amegakaryocytic thrombocytopenia, due to receive a stem cell transplant. For the CDR3, the sequence is CASTLTFVDTQYF. The nucleotide sequence reads TGTGCCAGCACTCTTACATTTGTGGATACGCAGTATTTT.